Included here is one T cell receptor beta chain sequence, with context. The data were obtained in a study of radiation and T cells in renal cell carcinoma. The CDR3 is made up of 13 amino acids. V was trimmed by 4 bases and J by 2 bases, leaving 9 bases between them. Germline V gives CDR1 SGHRS, CDR2 YFSETQ. Noted time point: blood 2 weeks post-SBRT. Treatment meaning: 15 Gy SBRT to primary tumor, nephrectomy 4 weeks later. Only in-frame clones appear in the TCRdb table, and some are missing; sequencing was by immunoSEQ multiplex PCR. The repertoire includes about 120,000 clones, around 80% of them detected once, and 5.8% sits in the top ten.

Specimen: blood, collected from a patient whose treatment included radiotherapy and nephrectomy. The TCR sequence derives from a man aged 45-60 years with renal cell carcinoma. V gene TRBV5-1 combines with J gene TRBJ1-2, with a tentative D call TRBD1 (6 bases). The CDR3 region is CASSPTGNYGYTF. The CDR3 DNA is TGCGCCAGCAGCCCCACAGGGAACTATGGCTACACCTTC.